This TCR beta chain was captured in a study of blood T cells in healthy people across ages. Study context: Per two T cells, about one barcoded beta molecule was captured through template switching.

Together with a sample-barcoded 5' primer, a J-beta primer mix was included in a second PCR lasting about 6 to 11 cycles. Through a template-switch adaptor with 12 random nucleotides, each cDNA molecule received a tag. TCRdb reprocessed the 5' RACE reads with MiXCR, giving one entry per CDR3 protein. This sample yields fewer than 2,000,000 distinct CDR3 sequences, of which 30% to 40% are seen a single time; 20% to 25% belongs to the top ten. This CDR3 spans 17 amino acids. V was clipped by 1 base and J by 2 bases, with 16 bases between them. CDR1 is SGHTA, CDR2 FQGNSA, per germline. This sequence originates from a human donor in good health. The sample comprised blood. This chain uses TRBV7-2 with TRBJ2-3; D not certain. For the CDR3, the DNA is TGTGCCAGCAGCTTAGAGGGCACCCATACCTTCACAGATACGCAGTATTTT. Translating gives CASSLEGTHTFTDTQYF. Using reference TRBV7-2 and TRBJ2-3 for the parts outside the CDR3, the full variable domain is GAGVSQSPSNKVTEKGKDVELRCDPISGHTALYWYRQSLGQGLEFLIYFQGNSAPDKSGLPSDRFSAERTGGSVSTLTIQRTQQEDSAVYLCASSLEGTHTFTDTQYFGPGTRLTVL.